The sequence of this T cell receptor (beta chain) was determined in a study of shared clonotypes between healthy human individuals. Overall study findings and caveats: Approximately 5% was the fraction of naive CD4 clonotypes found shared across four donors. Inspection by rarefaction showed sorted-subset sequencing to be incomplete despite large depth. Researchers found naive subsets generally carried larger estimated richness than memory subsets.

Using immunoSEQ multiplex PCR, the repertoire was profiled, and TCRdb retains in-frame clones only, with some absent. This table holds 1.4 million to 1.5 million clones, around 97% found once. A note on this clone: Its target is unknown.

V lost 4 bases, J lost 0 bases, and 8 bases lay in between. Germline assignment: CDR1 MGHDK and CDR2 SYGVNS. This CDR3 comprises 14 residues. None of the donors, who were healthy HIV-negative adults, had recently had acute infections or vaccinations. The chain is built from TRBV25-1 and TRBJ2-3; D gene unclear. Sequences were obtained from naive CD4+ T cells sorted from blood. Subset specified: CD45RA+ positively selected. This sequence originates from a man younger than 40 in good health. The CDR3 sequence: CASSASESTDTQYF. CDR3 bases: TGTGCCAGCAGTGCTTCCGAAAGCACAGATACGCAGTATTTT.